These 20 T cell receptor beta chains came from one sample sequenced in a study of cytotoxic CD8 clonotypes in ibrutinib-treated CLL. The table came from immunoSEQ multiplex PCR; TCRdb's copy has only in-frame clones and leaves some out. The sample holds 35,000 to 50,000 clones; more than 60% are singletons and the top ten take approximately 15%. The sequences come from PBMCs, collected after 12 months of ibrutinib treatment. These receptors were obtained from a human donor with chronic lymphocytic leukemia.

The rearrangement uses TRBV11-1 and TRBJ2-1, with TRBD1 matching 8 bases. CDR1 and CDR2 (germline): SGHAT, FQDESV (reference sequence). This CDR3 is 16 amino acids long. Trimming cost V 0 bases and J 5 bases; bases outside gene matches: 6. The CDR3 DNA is TGTGCCAGCAGCTTAGCGGCAGGGGGCTTTAACAATGAGCAGTTCTTC. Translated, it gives CASSLAAGGFNNEQFF.

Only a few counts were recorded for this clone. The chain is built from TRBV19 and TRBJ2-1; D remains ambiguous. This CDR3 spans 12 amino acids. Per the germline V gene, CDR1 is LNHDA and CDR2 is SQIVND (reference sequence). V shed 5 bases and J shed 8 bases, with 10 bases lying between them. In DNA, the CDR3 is TGTGCCAGTAGTTCTTGGACGGATGAGCAGTTCTTC. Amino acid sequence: CASSSWTDEQFF.

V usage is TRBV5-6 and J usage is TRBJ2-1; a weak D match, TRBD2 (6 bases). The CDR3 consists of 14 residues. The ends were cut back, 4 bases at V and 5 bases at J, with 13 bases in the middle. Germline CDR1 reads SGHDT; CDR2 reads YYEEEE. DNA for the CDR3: TGTGCCAGCAGCCTCCGGGACTTCAACAATGAGCAGTTCTTC. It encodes CASSLRDFNNEQFF.

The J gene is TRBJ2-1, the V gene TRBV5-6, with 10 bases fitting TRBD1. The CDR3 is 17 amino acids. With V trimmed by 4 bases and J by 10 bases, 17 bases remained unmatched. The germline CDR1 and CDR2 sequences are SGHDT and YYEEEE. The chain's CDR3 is CASSLLMVGQGVEEQFF. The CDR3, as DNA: TGTGCCAGCAGCCTGTTGATGGTTGGACAGGGGGTAGAGGAGCAGTTCTTC. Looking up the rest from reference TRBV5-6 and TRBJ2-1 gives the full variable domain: DAGVTQSPTHLIKTRGQQVTLRCSPKSGHDTVSWYQQALGQGPQFIFQYYEEEERQRGNFPDRFSGHQFPNYSSELNVNALLLGDSALYLCASSLLMVGQGVEEQFFGPGTRLTVL.

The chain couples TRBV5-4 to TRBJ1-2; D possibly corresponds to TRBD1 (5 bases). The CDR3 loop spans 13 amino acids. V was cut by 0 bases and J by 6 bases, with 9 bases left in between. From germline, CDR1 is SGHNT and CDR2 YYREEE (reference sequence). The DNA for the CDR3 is TGTGCCAGCAGCTTGGCAGGGCCAAATGGCTACACCTTC. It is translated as CASSLAGPNGYTF.

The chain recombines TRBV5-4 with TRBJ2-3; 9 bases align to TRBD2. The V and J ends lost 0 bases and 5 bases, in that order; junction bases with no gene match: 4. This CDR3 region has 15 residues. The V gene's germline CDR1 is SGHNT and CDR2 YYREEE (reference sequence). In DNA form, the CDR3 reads TGTGCCAGCAGCTTGGGTAGCGGGAGAGGAGATACGCAGTATTTT. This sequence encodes CASSLGSGRGDTQYF. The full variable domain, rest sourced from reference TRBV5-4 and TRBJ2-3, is ETGVTQSPTHLIKTRGQQVTLRCSSQSGHNTVSWYQQALGQGPQFIFQYYREEENGRGNFPPRFSGLQFPNYSSELNVNALELDDSALYLCASSLGSGRGDTQYFGPGTRLTVL.

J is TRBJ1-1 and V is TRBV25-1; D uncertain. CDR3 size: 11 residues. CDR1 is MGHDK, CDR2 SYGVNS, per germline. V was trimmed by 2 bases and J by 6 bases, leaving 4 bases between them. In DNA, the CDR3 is TGTGCCAGCAGTGAAGGGTCTGAAGCTTTCTTT. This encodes CASSEGSEAFF.

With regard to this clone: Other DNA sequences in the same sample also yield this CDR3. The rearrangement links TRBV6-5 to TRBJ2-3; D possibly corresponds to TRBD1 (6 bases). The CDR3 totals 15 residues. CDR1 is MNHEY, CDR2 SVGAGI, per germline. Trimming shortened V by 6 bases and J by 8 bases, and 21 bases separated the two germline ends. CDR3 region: CASRRDRPWWGTQYF. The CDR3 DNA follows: TGTGCCAGCAGACGCGACAGGCCCTGGTGGGGTACGCAGTATTTT.

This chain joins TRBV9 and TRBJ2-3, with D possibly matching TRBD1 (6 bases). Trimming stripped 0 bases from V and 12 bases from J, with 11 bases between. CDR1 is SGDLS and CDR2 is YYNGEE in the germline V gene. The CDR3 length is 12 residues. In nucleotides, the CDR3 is TGTGCCAGCAGCGTAGAACAGGGTGCTCAGTATTTT. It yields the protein CASSVEQGAQYF. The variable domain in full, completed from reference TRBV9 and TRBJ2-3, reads DSGVTQTPKHLITATGQRVTLRCSPRSGDLSVYWYQQSLDQGLQFLIQYYNGEERAKGNILERFSAQQFPDLHSELNLSSLELGDSALYFCASSVEQGAQYFGPGTRLTVL.

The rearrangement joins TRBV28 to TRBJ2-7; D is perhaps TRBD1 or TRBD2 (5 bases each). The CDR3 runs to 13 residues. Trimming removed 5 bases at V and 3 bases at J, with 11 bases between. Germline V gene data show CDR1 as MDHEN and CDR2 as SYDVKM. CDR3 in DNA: TGTGCCAGCAGTCCCCGGGACCTCTACGAGCAGTACTTC. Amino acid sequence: CASSPRDLYEQYF.

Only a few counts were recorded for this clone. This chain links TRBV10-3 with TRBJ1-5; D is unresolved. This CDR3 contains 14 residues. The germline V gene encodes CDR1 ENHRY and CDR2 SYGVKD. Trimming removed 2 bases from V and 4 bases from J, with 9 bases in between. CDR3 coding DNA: TGTGCCATCAGTGAGGGCCTCCCAAATCAGCCCCAGCATTTT. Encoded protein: CAISEGLPNQPQHF.

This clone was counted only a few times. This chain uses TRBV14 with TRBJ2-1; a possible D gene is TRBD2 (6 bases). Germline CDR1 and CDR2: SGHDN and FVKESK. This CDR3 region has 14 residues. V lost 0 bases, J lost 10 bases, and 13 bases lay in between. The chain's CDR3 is CASSQELLAWEQFF. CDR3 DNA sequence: TGTGCCAGCAGCCAAGAATTACTAGCATGGGAGCAGTTCTTC.

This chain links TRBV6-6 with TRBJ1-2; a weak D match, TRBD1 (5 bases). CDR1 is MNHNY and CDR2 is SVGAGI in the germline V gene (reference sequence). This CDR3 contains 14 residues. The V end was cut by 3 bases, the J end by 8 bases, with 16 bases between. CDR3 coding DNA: TGTGCCAGCAGTTATGGGGGGTTAACTATGGGCTACACCTTC. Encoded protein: CASSYGGLTMGYTF.

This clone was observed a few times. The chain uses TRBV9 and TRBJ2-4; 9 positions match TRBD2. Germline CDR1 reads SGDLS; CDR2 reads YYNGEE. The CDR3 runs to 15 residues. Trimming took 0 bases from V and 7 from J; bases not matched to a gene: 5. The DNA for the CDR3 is TGTGCCAGCAGCGTAGATGCGGGAGGGTGGAACATTCAGTACTTC. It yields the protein CASSVDAGGWNIQYF.

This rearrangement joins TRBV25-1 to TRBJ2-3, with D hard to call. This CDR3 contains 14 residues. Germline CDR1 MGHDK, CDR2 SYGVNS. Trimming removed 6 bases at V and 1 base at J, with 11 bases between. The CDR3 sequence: CASRDTLGTDTQYF. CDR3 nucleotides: TGTGCCAGCAGGGATACTTTAGGCACAGATACGCAGTATTTT.

DNA for the CDR3: TGTGCCAGCAGCTTTGCAGGGGGCGCGGGCAATGAGCAGTTCTTC. The encoded protein is CASSFAGGAGNEQFF. This rearrangement joins TRBV5-6 to TRBJ2-1, with TRBD1 matching over 8 bases. CDR3 size: 15 residues. Germline V CDR1 and CDR2: SGHDT, YYEEEE. Trimming at V came to 2 bases and at J to 6 bases, leaving 7 bases not matched to a gene.

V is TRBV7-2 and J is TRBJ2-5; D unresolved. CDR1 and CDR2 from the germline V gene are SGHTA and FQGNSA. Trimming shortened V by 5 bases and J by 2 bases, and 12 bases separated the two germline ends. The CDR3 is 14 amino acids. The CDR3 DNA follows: TGTGCCAGCAGCCTTCAGACTGGGCAAGAGACCCAGTACTTC. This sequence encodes CASSLQTGQETQYF.

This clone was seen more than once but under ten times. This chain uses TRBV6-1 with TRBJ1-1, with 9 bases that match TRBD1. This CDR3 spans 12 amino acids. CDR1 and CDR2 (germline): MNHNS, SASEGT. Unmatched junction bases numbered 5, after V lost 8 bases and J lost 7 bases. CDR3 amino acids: CASEGQGDEAFF. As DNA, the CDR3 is TGTGCCAGCGAGGGACAGGGTGATGAAGCTTTCTTT.

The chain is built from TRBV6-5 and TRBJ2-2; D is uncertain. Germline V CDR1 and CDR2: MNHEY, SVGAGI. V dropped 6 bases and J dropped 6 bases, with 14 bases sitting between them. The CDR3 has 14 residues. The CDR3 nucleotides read TGTGCCAGCAGCCGGACGGGTCGGGCCGGGGAGCTGTTTTTT. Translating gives CASSRTGRAGELFF.

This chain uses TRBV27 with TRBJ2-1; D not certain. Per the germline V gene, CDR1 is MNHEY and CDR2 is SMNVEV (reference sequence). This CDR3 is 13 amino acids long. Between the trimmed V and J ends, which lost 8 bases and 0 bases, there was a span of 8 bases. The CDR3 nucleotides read TGTGCCAGCGCAATTAACTCCTACAATGAGCAGTTCTTC. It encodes CASAINSYNEQFF.